The 22 T cell receptor beta chains reported below all come from one sample, sequenced in a study of human T cells and chemical hapten exposure. MiXCR, run by TCRdb on the RACE reads, gives a single entry per CDR3 protein. The table records roughly 80,000 distinct CDR3 sequences, around 9.3% of them present only once. Time point in this sample: healthy volunteer bleed at 6 weeks. Unfractionated whole blood was the source of the extracted total RNA. The sequenced material came from whole blood. These receptors originate from a female donor in good health. Some clones in this sample may be carry-over from other donors' samples.

This clonotype was detected only a few times. The chain couples TRBV9 to TRBJ1-1; D uncertain. V lost 3 bases, J lost 0 bases, and 12 bases lay in between. The CDR3 spans 15 residues. Germline loops: CDR1 SGDLS, CDR2 YYNGEE. This CDR3 is CASSGGPTMNTEAFF. CDR3 sequence (DNA): TGTGCCAGCAGCGGAGGTCCCACCATGAACACTGAAGCTTTCTTT.

This clonotype was counted a few times. The CDR3, as DNA: TGTGCCAGCAGTTTCACAGGGAGTAAGCCCCAGCATTTT. Translation gives CASSFTGSKPQHF. This sequence joins TRBV12-3 or TRBV12-4 and TRBJ1-5; TRBD1 is a possible D gene (6 bases). This CDR3 spans 13 amino acids. V shed 3 bases and J shed 8 bases, with 11 bases lying between them.

At least ten counts were recorded for this clonotype. The V and J genes are TRBV6-4 and TRBJ2-1; TRBD2 aligns across 8 bases. Trimming cost V 3 bases and J 9 bases; bases outside gene matches: 10. CDR3 size: 15 residues. In germline, CDR1 is MRHNA, CDR2 SNTAGT. The CDR3 nucleotides read TGTGCCAGCAGTGAAGACGGGGGGGCCTCCCGTGAGCAGTTCTTC. It yields the protein CASSEDGGASREQFF.

This clonotype came up many times. CDR3 nucleotides: TGTGCCAGCAGTGACAGGGATGACGGGGAGCTGTTTTTT. This codes for CASSDRDDGELFF. This chain links TRBV6-4 with TRBJ2-2; D uncertain. V dropped 2 bases and J dropped 7 bases, with 8 bases sitting between them. This CDR3 contains 13 residues. CDR1 and CDR2 (germline): MRHNA, SNTAGT.

This clonotype occurred many times. This chain joins TRBV5-1 and TRBJ1-6; the D gene is possibly TRBD1 (5 bases). The CDR3 spans 17 residues. In germline, CDR1 is SGHRS, CDR2 YFSETQ. V shed 0 bases and J shed 8 bases, with 18 bases lying between them. CDR3 protein: CASSLVGPPSEDSPLHF. The CDR3 DNA reads as TGCGCCAGCAGCTTGGTGGGGCCTCCCTCGGAGGATTCACCCCTCCACTTT.

This clonotype was seen a few times. The chain employs TRBV18 and TRBJ1-1; the match to TRBD1 covers 10 bases. Germline CDR1 reads KGHSH; CDR2 reads LQKENI. The CDR3 spans 13 residues. Trimming cost V 4 bases and J 5 bases; bases outside gene matches: 1. The CDR3 loop reads CASSRTGGTEAFF. The CDR3 bases are TGTGCCAGCTCACGGACAGGGGGGACTGAAGCTTTCTTT.

As to this clonotype: Relative to the germline gene, one junction end is altered; a read error may explain this. The chain is built from TRBV10-3 and TRBJ1-2; TRBD1 matches 7 bases. CDR3 length: 15 amino acids. CDR1 is ENHRY, CDR2 SYGVKD, per germline. The CDR3 nucleotides read TGTGCCACCAGTGAGTCGAGAGGGGGCGGTTACGGCTACACCTTC. Amino acid sequence: CATSESRGGGYGYTF.

There are a few counts of this clonotype. The CDR3 nucleotides are TGTGCCAGCAGCTTTGGTTCGGGAGAGGGTGAAGAGACCCAGTACTTC. This translates into CASSFGSGEGEETQYF. The chain links TRBV7-9 to TRBJ2-5; D possibly corresponds to TRBD2 (6 bases). Germline lookup yields CDR1 SEHNR and CDR2 FQNEAQ (reference sequence). Trimming removed 3 bases from V and 3 bases from J, with 17 bases in between. The CDR3 extends over 16 amino acids.

The chain has TRBV18 and TRBJ1-1; D is ambiguous. Germline V gives CDR1 KGHSH, CDR2 LQKENI. Trimming shortened V by 1 base and J by 1 base, and 10 bases separated the two germline ends. This CDR3 is 15 amino acids long. Written as DNA, the CDR3 is TGTGCCAGCTCACCACGAATAGGGAGGAACACTGAAGCTTTCTTT. It encodes CASSPRIGRNTEAFF.

This clonotype was counted ten times or more. J is TRBJ1-1 and V is TRBV28, with TRBD1 matching over 7 bases. The V gene end was trimmed by 6 bases and the J gene end by 6 bases; junction bases not matched to a gene: 1. Germline-derived CDR1 and CDR2 are MDHEN and SYDVKM. The CDR3 is 11 residues long. CDR3 in amino acids: CASRTGSEAFF. The CDR3 DNA reads as TGTGCCAGCAGGACAGGGTCTGAAGCTTTCTTT.

This clonotype was detected many times. V and J are TRBV7-8 and TRBJ2-3, with TRBD2 as a possible D gene (6 bases). CDR1 is SGHVS and CDR2 is FQNEAQ in the germline V gene. Trimming took off 5 bases at V and 4 bases at J, with 19 bases between the two ends. The CDR3 is made up of 16 amino acids. The CDR3: CASSQRDLGYPDTQYF. The CDR3, as DNA: TGTGCCAGCAGCCAAAGGGACTTAGGATACCCAGATACGCAGTATTTT.

This clonotype was detected many times. The chain employs TRBV13 and TRBJ2-1, with D tentatively TRBD1 or TRBD2 (5 bases each). This CDR3 region has 11 residues. The germline CDR1 and CDR2 sequences are PRHDT and FYEKMQ (reference sequence). Trimming cost V 5 bases and J 10 bases, with 9 bases left between them. CDR3 in amino acids: CASSRGREQFF. The CDR3 bases are TGTGCCAGCAGCCGGGGCCGAGAGCAGTTCTTC. Together with reference TRBV13 and TRBJ2-1, the CDR3 gives the full variable domain: AAGVIQSPRHLIKEKRETATLKCYPIPRHDTVYWYQQGPGQDPQFLISFYEKMQSDKGSIPDRFSAQQFSDYHSELNMSSLELGDSALYFCASSRGREQFFGPGTRLTVL.

The chain joins TRBV14 to TRBJ1-1; TRBD1 is a possible D gene (5 bases). The V and J ends lost 0 bases and 10 bases respectively, with 12 bases between them. This CDR3 comprises 13 residues. From germline, CDR1 is SGHDN and CDR2 FVKESK. The CDR3 here is CASSQDFTGGAFF. The CDR3 nucleotides are TGTGCCAGCAGCCAAGATTTTACGGGGGGAGCTTTCTTT.

The chain employs TRBV27 and TRBJ2-3; D unclear. V was pared by 2 bases and J by 2 bases, with 11 bases between. This CDR3 is built from 15 residues. The germline V gene encodes CDR1 MNHEY and CDR2 SMNVEV (reference sequence). As DNA, the CDR3 is TGTGCCAGCAGTTTAGAACAGCCCCTCACAGATACGCAGTATTTT. Protein: CASSLEQPLTDTQYF.

This clonotype was found once. Just one base apart from a much larger clone, this may be a read error. The chain carries TRBV6-1 and TRBJ1-1; D gene ambiguous. Germline assignment: CDR1 MNHNS and CDR2 SASEGT. The CDR3 runs 12 residues. The CDR3 sequence: CVSSEARQTAFF. In DNA, the CDR3 is TGTGTCAGCAGTGAAGCGCGGCAAACAGCTTTCTTT.

This clonotype was seen at least ten times. The V call is TRBV5-5, the J call TRBJ1-1; perhaps TRBD1 as D (6 bases). Germline V CDR1 and CDR2: SGHKS, YYEKEE (reference sequence). CDR3 length: 15 amino acids. Trimming shortened V by 4 bases and J by 4 bases, and 17 bases separated the two germline ends. CDR3 coding DNA: TGTGCCAGCAGCCCTAGGGAGGGGGTGTTCACTGAAGCTTTCTTT. Encoded protein: CASSPREGVFTEAFF.

This clonotype was seen many times. The J gene is TRBJ2-7, the V gene TRBV7-9, with 9 positions matching TRBD1. The CDR3 spans 15 residues. V shed 3 bases and J 3 bases; nucleotides not matched to a gene: 6. Germline V gives CDR1 SEHNR, CDR2 FQNEAQ (reference sequence). The CDR3 loop reads CASSFLRDRVYEQYF. The CDR3, as DNA: TGTGCCAGCAGCTTTCTCCGGGACAGGGTCTACGAGCAGTACTTC.

This clonotype was observed at least ten times. V and J are TRBV19 and TRBJ2-3, with TRBD1 matching 9 bases. Trimming removed 3 bases from V and 3 bases from J; junction bases left unmatched: 7. CDR3 size: 16 residues. Germline loops: CDR1 LNHDA, CDR2 SQIVND (reference sequence). The CDR3 sequence is CASSIGQGLMTDTQYF. In DNA, the CDR3 is TGTGCCAGTAGTATCGGACAGGGGTTGATGACAGATACGCAGTATTTT.

This clonotype was picked up many times. The rearrangement uses TRBV20-1 and TRBJ1-2; D unclear. CDR1 and CDR2 from the germline V gene are DFQATT and SNEGSKA (reference sequence). Deletions cut 5 bases from V and 6 bases from J, with 13 bases between. CDR3 length equals 12 residues. CDR3 loop: CSASPGGNGYTF. DNA of the CDR3: TGCAGTGCTTCCCCGGGAGGAAATGGCTACACCTTC.

J is TRBJ1-6 and V is TRBV2, with D maybe TRBD1 (6 bases). The length of the CDR3 is 16 residues. Trimming removed 2 bases from V and 7 bases from J, with 15 bases in between. The V gene's germline CDR1 is SNHLY and CDR2 FYNNEI. CDR3 coding DNA: TGTGCCAGCAGTGAACATCCGCGGACAGTGAATTCACCCCTCCACTTT. Protein: CASSEHPRTVNSPLHF.

There are many counts of this clonotype. This CDR3 reads CSVVGADSYEQYF. Written as DNA, the CDR3 is TGCAGCGTTGTGGGAGCGGACTCCTACGAGCAGTACTTC. V is TRBV29-1 and J is TRBJ2-7; D is perhaps TRBD2 (5 bases). V lost 4 bases, J lost 0 bases, and 10 bases lay in between. This CDR3 comprises 13 residues. Germline-derived CDR1 and CDR2 are SQVTM and ANQGSEA.

Comments on this clonotype: With a much larger clone just one base away, this may be a read error. The J gene is TRBJ1-6, the V gene TRBV6-2 or TRBV6-3, with 10 nucleotides matching TRBD1. Germline V gene data show CDR1 as MNHEY and CDR2 as SVGEGT. The CDR3 contains 14 residues. The CDR3 DNA reads as TGTGTCAGCAGTCAGACAGGGGGCAATTCACCCCTCCACTTT. This encodes CVSSQTGGNSPLHF.